This is a list of T cell receptor beta chains from one sample in a study of blood T cells in healthy people across ages. TCRdb re-derived calls from the 5' RACE reads in MiXCR, one entry per CDR3 protein. In the table there are around 900,000 distinct CDR3 sequences, 29% of which are singletons. The specimen was blood. All receptors come from a woman older than 75 in good health. The CDR3 runs from the conserved cysteine through the conserved F or W. The order of the fields is CDR3 protein, CDR3 DNA, V gene, J gene, clone size, D gene. A D gene is named only where the DNA matches it firmly. Clone size appears in some rows only: once, few, many, or a class for an expanded clone.

CASIAGTGVAGELFF	TGTGCCAGTATTGCCGGGACAGGGGTTGCCGGGGAGCTGTTTTTT	TRBV6-1	TRBJ2-2	few	TRBD1
CATSRGVGEKLFF	TGTGCCACCAGCAGGGGGGTGGGTGAAAAACTGTTTTTT	TRBV15	TRBJ1-4	.	.
CASRLIYGYTF	TGTGCCAGCCGGCTGATCTATGGCTACACCTTC	TRBV6-1	TRBJ1-2	few	.
CSASPGTGPYEQYF	TGCAGTGCTAGCCCCGGGACAGGACCCTACGAGCAGTACTTC	TRBV20-1	TRBJ2-7	.	TRBD1
CASTRNRGGETQYF	TGTGCCAGCACCCGTAACAGGGGTGGAGAGACCCAGTACTTC	TRBV6-2/TRBV6-3	TRBJ2-5	.	TRBD1
CASSPVQGGNSPLHF	TGTGCCAGCTCACCGGTACAGGGAGGAAATTCACCCCTCCACTTT	TRBV18	TRBJ1-6	few	.
CASSFGGLPNEQFF	TGTGCCAGCAGTTTTGGGGGCCTACCTAATGAGCAGTTCTTC	TRBV28	TRBJ2-1	.	.
CASSLGQAGEQYF	TGTGCCAGCAGCTTGGGGCAGGCCGGCGAGCAGTACTTC	TRBV11-3	TRBJ2-7	.	.
CASSWTESYNEQFF	TGTGCCAGCAGCTGGACCGAGTCCTACAATGAGCAGTTCTTC	TRBV5-5	TRBJ2-1	many	.
CASKDRYTEAFF	TGTGCCAGCAAGGATAGATACACTGAAGCTTTCTTT	TRBV2	TRBJ1-1	.	.
CASSSRLGRKGETQYF	TGTGCCAGCAGTTCCAGACTGGGCAGGAAGGGGGAGACCCAGTACTTC	TRBV28	TRBJ2-5	many	.
CSVARGALYEQYF	TGCAGCGTTGCCAGGGGGGCCCTCTACGAGCAGTACTTC	TRBV29-1	TRBJ2-7	many	.
CASSQGPAGANVLTF	TGTGCCAGCAGCCAGGGACCGGCTGGGGCCAACGTCCTGACTTTC	TRBV7-3	TRBJ2-6	few	.
CASSPSGQGISYGYTF	TGTGCCAGCAGTCCGTCCGGACAGGGGATAAGCTATGGCTACACCTTC	TRBV27	TRBJ1-2	few	TRBD1
CATSRDRGRGNQPQHF	TGTGCCACCAGCAGAGATCGGGGACGCGGCAATCAGCCCCAGCATTTT	TRBV15	TRBJ1-5	.	.
CASRPVGGTEAFF	TGTGCCAGCAGACCCGTGGGGGGCACTGAAGCTTTCTTT	TRBV6-2/TRBV6-3	TRBJ1-1	many	.
CASSLGTSGGAGNEQFF	TGCGCCAGCAGCCTAGGGACTAGCGGGGGGGCAGGGAATGAGCAGTTCTTC	TRBV4-3	TRBJ2-1	few	TRBD2
CASSGGTGNQKRFF	TGTGCCAGCAGTGGGGGGACAGGGAACCAAAAACGGTTTTTT	TRBV6-5	TRBJ1-4	few	TRBD1
CAWDPGSEKLFF	TGTGCCTGGGATCCGGGTTCGGAAAAACTGTTTTTT	TRBV30	TRBJ1-4	.	.
CASSWDRGAQETQYF	TGTGCCAGCAGCTGGGACAGGGGGGCGCAAGAGACCCAGTACTTC	TRBV7-2	TRBJ2-5	many	TRBD1
CASSSWDSNTDTQYF	TGTGCCAGCAGCTCGTGGGACTCTAACACAGATACGCAGTATTTT	TRBV13	TRBJ2-3	.	.
CASSLERGLIYEQYF	TGTGCCAGCAGTTTGGAAAGGGGGCTAATTTACGAGCAGTACTTC	TRBV28	TRBJ2-7	many	TRBD1
CSVAQGLEQTQYF	TGCAGCGTTGCACAGGGTCTGGAACAGACCCAGTACTTC	TRBV29-1	TRBJ2-5	many	.
CASIPTPRTEAFF	TGTGCCAGCATCCCGACCCCTCGCACTGAAGCTTTCTTT	TRBV12-3/TRBV12-4	TRBJ1-1	few	.
CASSAVPGGEQYF	TGTGCCAGCAGCGCAGTCCCGGGTGGAGAGCAGTACTTC	TRBV9	TRBJ2-5	many	.